Each of the 28 T cell receptor beta chains below was sequenced from the same sample in a study of T cell responses to AZD1222 COVID-19 vaccine. The table came from immunoSEQ multiplex PCR; TCRdb's copy has only in-frame clones and leaves some out. Seen here are approximately 140,000 clones, 92% observed once, and the top ten hold approximately 3.4%. This sample comprised peripheral blood, obtained 28 days after the second AZD1222 dose. Receptor source: an adult who received the AZD1222 COVID-19 vaccine.

J is TRBJ2-1 and V is TRBV5-1; no reliable D call. This CDR3 is built from 11 residues. V lost 5 bases, J lost 8 bases, and 8 bases lay in between. Per germline, CDR1 SGHRS and CDR2 YFSETQ. Here the CDR3 DNA reads TGCGCCAGCAGGGCTATCGATGAGCAGTTCTTC. Translated: CASRAIDEQFF.

The rearrangement joins TRBV25-1 to TRBJ1-1; tentative D call: TRBD1 (6 bases). The V gene lost 4 bases and the J gene lost 6 bases, with 24 bases spanning the gap. The CDR3 has 17 residues. The germline V gene has CDR1 MGHDK and CDR2 SYGVNS. CDR3 nucleotide sequence: TGTGCCAGCAGTGTAGGGACATATAACTGGAATCCCCCTGAAGCTTTCTTT. The encoded protein is CASSVGTYNWNPPEAFF.

The CDR3 reads CASSLEGLQETQYF. In DNA, the CDR3 is TGCGCCAGCAGCTTGGAGGGGCTACAAGAGACCCAGTACTTC. The chain has TRBV5-1 and TRBJ2-5; the D gene is possibly TRBD1 (5 bases). The CDR3 consists of 14 residues. V lost 0 bases, J lost 2 bases, and 8 bases lay in between. CDR1 is SGHRS and CDR2 is YFSETQ in the germline V gene. The variable domain in full, with the rest retrieved from reference TRBV5-1 and TRBJ2-5, is KAGVTQTPRYLIKTRGQQVTLSCSPISGHRSVSWYQQTPGQGLQFLFEYFSETQRNKGNFPGRFSGRQFSNSRSEMNVSTLELGDSALYLCASSLEGLQETQYFGPGTRLLVL.

The chain recombines TRBV4-1 with TRBJ1-2, with 8 positions matching TRBD1. V lost 4 bases and J lost 8; bases outside the gene matches: 18. The germline gives CDR1 MGHRA, CDR2 YSYEKL. The CDR3 is 17 amino acids. The CDR3 coding sequence is TGCGCCAGCAGCCGGACCGGACAGGGATCGAAGCGTGGAGGCTACACCTTC. The encoded protein is CASSRTGQGSKRGGYTF.

The J gene is TRBJ2-7, the V gene TRBV7-9, with D possibly called TRBD1 or TRBD2 (6 bases each). The CDR3 sequence is 13 residues long. The V gene's germline CDR1 is SEHNR and CDR2 FQNEAQ (reference sequence). V was clipped by 5 bases and J by 6 bases, with 14 bases between them. The CDR3 bases are TGTGCCAGCAGCCCTTCCAGGGGAGGCGAGCAGTACTTC. It is translated as CASSPSRGGEQYF.

The chain recombines TRBV24-1 with TRBJ1-2; D is undetermined. The CDR3 loop spans 14 amino acids. Germline CDR1 and CDR2: KGHDR and SFDVKD. V gave up 4 bases and J gave up 0 bases, with 8 bases separating them. As DNA, the CDR3 is TGTGCCACCAGTGACTCCGAAGCTAACTATGGCTACACCTTC. This codes for CATSDSEANYGYTF.

The chain uses TRBV5-1 and TRBJ2-7; D is unclear. The CDR3 covers 15 residues. V dropped 1 base and J dropped 5 bases, with 16 bases sitting between them. Germline V gene lookup returns CDR1 SGHRS and CDR2 YFSETQ. Written as DNA, the CDR3 is TGCGCCAGCAGCTTGAATGGCCCCCCCATCCACGAGCAGTACTTC. Protein sequence: CASSLNGPPIHEQYF.

The chain is built from TRBV29-1 and TRBJ2-7, with 7 bases fitting TRBD1. The junction had 5 bases not matched to a gene; V was cut back by 6 bases and J by 6 bases. This CDR3 spans 11 amino acids. Germline values: CDR1 SQVTM, CDR2 ANQGSEA. CDR3 sequence reads: CSVSQGVEQYF. In DNA form, the CDR3 reads TGCAGCGTGTCCCAGGGGGTCGAGCAGTACTTC.

The J gene is TRBJ1-6, the V gene TRBV3-1 (or the pseudogene TRBV3-2); the D gene is possibly TRBD1 (5 bases). Trimming removed 4 bases from V and 7 bases from J, with 8 bases in between. CDR3 length: 13 residues. In germline, CDR1 is LGHDT, CDR2 YNNKEL (reference sequence). CDR3 nucleotides: TGTGCCAGCAGCCGTGAGGGGAATTCACCCCTCCACTTT. It codes for CASSREGNSPLHF.

V is TRBV28 and J is TRBJ1-2; D is undetermined. Trimming removed 6 bases from V and 1 base from J, with 12 bases in between. The CDR3 is 14 residues long. The germline CDR1 and CDR2 sequences are MDHEN and SYDVKM. The CDR3 coding sequence is TGTGCCAGCAGAAGACCGGGATTTAACTATGGCTACACCTTC. Its protein is CASRRPGFNYGYTF.

V is TRBV9 and J is TRBJ2-5; D is uncertain. Trimming removed 4 bases at V and 1 base at J, with 8 bases between. Germline V gene data show CDR1 as SGDLS and CDR2 as YYNGEE. This CDR3 contains 13 residues. For the CDR3, the DNA is TGTGCCAGCAGCACACTTACCCAAGAGACCCAGTACTTC. Protein: CASSTLTQETQYF.

CDR3 in amino acids: CASSMGGPIGNIQYF. CDR3 DNA sequence: TGTGCCAGTAGTATGGGGGGACCCATAGGAAACATTCAGTACTTC. The V call is TRBV19, the J call TRBJ2-4; the D gene is possibly TRBD2 (6 bases). The germline V gene encodes CDR1 LNHDA and CDR2 SQIVND (reference sequence). The CDR3 has 15 residues. Trimming shortened V by 3 bases and J by 6 bases, and 15 bases separated the two germline ends.

The rearrangement links TRBV21-1 to TRBJ1-1. TRBV21-1 is a pseudogene segment. This CDR3 is built from 13 residues. In DNA form, the CDR3 reads TGTGCCATCTCGACGAGGGTGCGAGAAAAAGCTTTCTTT. This sequence encodes CAISTRVREKAFF.

This sequence joins TRBV7-9 and TRBJ1-1; 7 positions agree with TRBD1. The ends lost 5 bases at V and 0 bases at J; junction bases unmatched: 6. The CDR3 consists of 15 residues. Germline CDR1 reads SEHNR; CDR2 reads FQNEAQ (reference sequence). The DNA of the CDR3 is TGTGCCAGCAGCCCCCAGGGGGGAATGAACACTGAAGCTTTCTTT. This codes for CASSPQGGMNTEAFF.

V gene TRBV27 combines with J gene TRBJ1-4; D gene ambiguous. The CDR3 loop spans 13 amino acids. The V gene's germline CDR1 is MNHEY and CDR2 SMNVEV (reference sequence). Trimming cost V 3 bases and J 0 bases, with 2 bases left between them. The CDR3 region has the DNA TGTGCCAGCAGTTTCGCAACTAATGAAAAACTGTTTTTT. Amino acids: CASSFATNEKLFF.

This clone was seen just once. CDR3 sequence: CASSWGIGSRYNEQFF. In DNA form, the CDR3 reads TGCGCCAGCAGCTGGGGTATCGGGAGTAGGTACAATGAGCAGTTCTTC. The chain is built from TRBV5-1 and TRBJ2-1; D is perhaps TRBD2 (6 bases). V was cut by 3 bases and J by 4 bases, with 17 bases left in between. Germline CDR1 reads SGHRS; CDR2 reads YFSETQ. The CDR3 sequence is 16 residues long.

V and J are TRBV6-1 and TRBJ1-3; D is undetermined. Trimming removed 0 bases from V and 0 bases from J, with 15 bases in between. The CDR3 has 18 amino acids. Germline V CDR1 and CDR2: MNHNS, SASEGT. The CDR3 loop is CASSEALPTAGSGNTIYF. The CDR3 coding sequence is TGTGCCAGCAGTGAAGCGCTTCCCACAGCTGGCTCTGGAAACACCATATATTTT.

This clone was found once. The chain employs TRBV14 and TRBJ2-3; maybe TRBD1 (6 bases). CDR3 length equals 13 residues. Per the germline V gene, CDR1 is SGHDN and CDR2 is FVKESK. V gave up 2 bases and J gave up 4 bases, with 7 bases separating them. The CDR3 sequence is CASSQNRADTQYF. In DNA form, the CDR3 reads TGTGCCAGCAGCCAAAACAGGGCAGATACGCAGTATTTT. The full variable domain, its missing parts supplied by reference TRBV14 and TRBJ2-3, is EAGVTQFPSHSVIEKGQTVTLRCDPISGHDNLYWYRRVMGKEIKFLLHFVKESKQDESGMPNNRFLAERTGGTYSTLKVQPAELEDSGVYFCASSQNRADTQYFGPGTRLTVL.

This clone was counted between two and nine times. The chain combines TRBV11-2 with TRBJ2-3; the D gene is possibly TRBD1 (6 bases). The length of the CDR3 is 14 residues. CDR1 and CDR2 (germline): SGHAT, FQNNGV. Trimming took off 3 bases at V and 2 bases at J, with 9 bases between the two ends. The CDR3 spells CASSLTGHTDTQYF. For the CDR3, the DNA is TGTGCCAGCAGCTTGACAGGCCACACAGATACGCAGTATTTT. Combining the CDR3 with reference TRBV11-2 and TRBJ2-3 gives the whole variable domain EAGVAQSPRYKIIEKRQSVAFWCNPISGHATLYWYQQILGQGPKLLIQFQNNGVVDDSQLPKDRFSAERLKGVDSTLKIQPAKLEDSAVYLCASSLTGHTDTQYFGPGTRLTVL.

The rearrangement uses TRBV28 and TRBJ2-5; D might be TRBD1 (6 bases). Germline V gene sequence: CDR1 MDHEN, CDR2 SYDVKM. V was cut by 5 bases and J by 4 bases, with 14 bases left in between. This CDR3 contains 14 residues. The CDR3 spells CASSGTGWRETQYF. For the CDR3, the DNA is TGTGCCAGCAGTGGTACAGGGTGGCGAGAGACCCAGTACTTC.

The rearrangement uses TRBV19 and TRBJ2-3; D possibly uses TRBD1 or TRBD2 (5 bases each). V gave up 6 bases and J gave up 4 bases, with 11 bases separating them. Per the germline V gene, CDR1 is LNHDA and CDR2 is SQIVND (reference sequence). The CDR3 runs 13 residues. For the CDR3, the DNA is TGTGCCAGTAGACGAGGGGTCCCAGATACGCAGTATTTT. This encodes CASRRGVPDTQYF.

The genes are TRBV21-1 and TRBJ1-1. TRBV21-1 is shown as a pseudogene. CDR3 size: 14 residues. The CDR3 loop is CASPELWGSTEAFF. CDR3 bases: TGTGCCAGCCCAGAGTTGTGGGGGAGCACTGAAGCTTTCTTT.

This clone was seen a handful of times. The chain carries TRBV7-6 and TRBJ2-3; no reliable D call. Trimming shortened V by 3 bases and J by 6 bases, and 16 bases separated the two germline ends. There are 15 residues in the CDR3. CDR1 is SGHVS, CDR2 FNYEAQ, per germline. CDR3 nucleotide sequence: TGTGCCAGCAGCTTTTCTGGGGAAGAGATGGATACGCAGTATTTT. It yields the protein CASSFSGEEMDTQYF.

The V and J genes are TRBV28 and TRBJ2-7, with D tentatively TRBD1 or TRBD2 (6 bases each). V was pared by 3 bases and J by 4 bases, with 13 bases between. The length of the CDR3 is 14 residues. CDR1 is MDHEN and CDR2 is SYDVKM in the germline V gene. The CDR3 protein is CASSLSGALYEQYF. For the CDR3, the DNA is TGTGCCAGCAGTTTGTCGGGGGCGCTTTACGAGCAGTACTTC.

The chain joins TRBV19 to TRBJ2-7; the match to TRBD1 covers 7 bases. Losses at the gene ends were 2 bases for V and 1 base for J; bases not matched to a gene: 8. Germline V CDR1 and CDR2: LNHDA, SQIVND (reference sequence). The CDR3 is 16 residues long. The CDR3 spells CASSIHGGQESYEQYF. CDR3 DNA sequence: TGTGCCAGTAGTATACATGGCGGACAGGAGTCCTACGAGCAGTACTTC.

The V gene is TRBV2, the J gene TRBJ2-2; TRBD2 matches 13 bases. V gave up 10 bases and J gave up 2 bases; unmatched junction bases: 4. CDR3 length equals 15 residues. Germline V gives CDR1 SNHLY, CDR2 FYNNEI. CDR3 sequence: CATTGLAGNTGELFF. CDR3 DNA: TGTGCCACTACGGGACTAGCGGGAAACACCGGGGAGCTGTTTTTT.

In this sample, this clone turned up a few times. The CDR3 is CASSFRVGEKLFF. The CDR3 bases are TGTGCCAGCAGCTTCAGGGTTGGCGAAAAACTGTTTTTT. The chain couples TRBV7-9 to TRBJ1-4; the D gene is possibly TRBD1 (5 bases). V was shortened by 3 bases and J by 8 bases, with 10 bases between the two germline ends. The germline V gene has CDR1 SEHNR and CDR2 FQNEAQ (reference sequence). There are 13 residues in the CDR3.

DNA of the CDR3: TGCGCCAGCAGCTCACGGACGGGGAACACTGAAGCTTTCTTT. It codes for CASSSRTGNTEAFF. The V call is TRBV5-1, the J call TRBJ1-1, with D unclear. The V end lost 3 bases, the J end lost 1 base, and 10 bases lay between the germline ends. In germline, CDR1 is SGHRS, CDR2 YFSETQ. This CDR3 is 14 amino acids long.